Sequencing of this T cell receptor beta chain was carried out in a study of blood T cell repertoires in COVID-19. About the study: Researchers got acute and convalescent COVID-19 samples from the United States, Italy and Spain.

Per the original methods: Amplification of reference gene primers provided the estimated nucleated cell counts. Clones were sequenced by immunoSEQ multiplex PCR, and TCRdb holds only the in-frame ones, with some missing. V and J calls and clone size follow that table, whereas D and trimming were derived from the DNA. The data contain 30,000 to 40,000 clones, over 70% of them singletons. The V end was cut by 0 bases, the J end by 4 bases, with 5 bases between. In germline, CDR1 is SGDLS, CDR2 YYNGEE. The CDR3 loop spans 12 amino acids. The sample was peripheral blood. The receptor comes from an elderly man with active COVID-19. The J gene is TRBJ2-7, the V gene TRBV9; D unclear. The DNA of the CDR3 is TGTGCCAGCAGCGTAGGAGAATACGAGCAGTACTTC. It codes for CASSVGEYEQYF.